This record concerns one TCR beta chain sequence. Its antigen specificity is not known. No much larger clone is present one base from it, and per-base qualities are unavailable. V sheds 0 bases and J sheds 4 bases, leaving 13 bases between their ends. CDR1 MGHRA and CDR2 YSYEKL are derived from the germline V gene. The CDR3 runs 15 amino acids, cysteine and phenylalanine included. Only CDR3 DNA is held: 45 bases, read in frame from base 1. Peripheral blood CD8+ and CD4+ T cells from healthy donors, Susac syndrome patients and multiple sclerosis patients were profiled by high-throughput TCR beta sequencing. Susac syndrome patients met recently defined diagnostic criteria for definite or probable disease. Bulk CD8+ and CD4+ T cells were purified by magnetic negative isolation, whereas CD8+ TEMRA cells were enriched by FACS. Blood was drawn into EDTA tubes, processed within 24 hours, and PBMCs were isolated by density gradient centrifugation. PBMCs intended for TCR sequencing were cryopreserved in liquid nitrogen and thawed later in a water bath at 37 degrees C. The sorted or isolated CD4+, CD8+ and CD8+ TEMRA cells had a purity of 90% or higher.

RNA was extracted using the RNeasy kit, and roughly 0.5 to 1 microgram was reverse transcribed with random hexamers. The immunoSEQ multiplex PCR assay, which covers 54 Vbeta and 13 Jbeta segments, was used to amplify TCR beta CDR3 regions. PCR amplification bias was corrected by using a synthetic template baseline for primer optimization and computational correction. The authors' analysis ran thus. Only productive sequences were kept, with reads annotated to V, D and J genes according to IMGT and analyzed in immunoSEQ Analyzer. To calculate clonality, Shannon entropy was normalized by log2 of the number of productive unique sequences and then subtracted from one. For each patient and control, public and private clones were evaluated within the 100 most prevalent clones. A clone was defined as Susac-specific if it was absent from the healthy and MS cohorts, from over 1,000 published viral clones and from other ImmuneACCESS disease sequences. Clones were called with MiXCR by TCRdb after fastp trimmed the public reads at Q25, and only in-frame beta chains were retained. Rows with a matching CDR3 protein are joined into one entry that keeps the most common DNA and genes. The V and J calls were determined by TCRdb, not by the authors. The sample profile shows more than 150,000 distinct CDR3 sequences; around 95% of them were found once. Of the sample, approximately 0.16% is held by the ten largest clones.

This entry belongs to a study of CD8 T cells in Susac syndrome (dated by TCRdb to about 2019). A note on the overall study: Of the Susac syndrome patients who were sequenced, five or six had clinically active disease and 8 or 9 were in clinical remission. At blood withdrawal, Susac syndrome patients were either therapy-naive, taking corticosteroids (in some cases with IVIg as well), or taking IVIg alone. Repertoire sequencing was used to test whether CD8+ T cell activation and differentiation in Susac syndrome was antigen driven. The clonality of the CD8+ T cell repertoire was compared across about 12 healthy donors, roughly 14 Susac syndrome patients and around 16 multiple sclerosis patients. Summary of the overall study and its limitations: In the total CD8+ and CD8+ TEMRA repertoires, approximately 17 and five Susac-specific public clones, respectively, were identified. The study acknowledged that relatively few individuals were included in the TCR sequencing and HLA analysis. Clonal expansion was seen in Susac syndrome CD8+ repertoires, peaking in CD8+ TEMRA cells and being greater in clinically active patients than in remitting ones.

The source material was CD8+ T cells from PBMCs. The clonotype comes from a human donor with Susac syndrome. The chain is encoded by TRBV4-1 joined to TRBJ2-7; the D gene cannot be named for sure. CDR3 loop: CASSQDRKTIYEQYF. The DNA is TGCGCCAGCAGCCAAGACCGAAAGACCATTTACGAGCAGTACTTC.